This T cell receptor (beta chain) is drawn from a study of blood T cell repertoires in COVID-19. The wider study: Nucleic acid was either cDNA or gDNA, and it came from T cells, B-cell-depleted T cells, or PBMCs.

The CDR3 has 14 amino acids. Germline V lookup: CDR1 KGHSH, CDR2 LQKENI. V shed 2 bases and J 5 bases; nucleotides not matched to a gene: 5. Per the study methods: Amplifying reference gene primers gave estimates of nucleated cell counts. The repertoire was sequenced with immunoSEQ multiplex PCR; TCRdb's copy has only in-frame clones and lacks some. The DNA gave D and trimming, while V, J and clone size come from that table. This sample yields 230,000 or so clones, of which more than 65% are seen a single time; around 1.5% belongs to the top ten. The sample was peripheral blood. V gene TRBV18 combines with J gene TRBJ1-1; 7 nucleotides align to TRBD1. The TCR sequence derives from a woman in her 40s who had recovered from COVID-19. The CDR3: CASSPEGAGTEAFF. The CDR3, as DNA: TGTGCCAGCTCACCAGAGGGGGCTGGGACTGAAGCTTTCTTT.